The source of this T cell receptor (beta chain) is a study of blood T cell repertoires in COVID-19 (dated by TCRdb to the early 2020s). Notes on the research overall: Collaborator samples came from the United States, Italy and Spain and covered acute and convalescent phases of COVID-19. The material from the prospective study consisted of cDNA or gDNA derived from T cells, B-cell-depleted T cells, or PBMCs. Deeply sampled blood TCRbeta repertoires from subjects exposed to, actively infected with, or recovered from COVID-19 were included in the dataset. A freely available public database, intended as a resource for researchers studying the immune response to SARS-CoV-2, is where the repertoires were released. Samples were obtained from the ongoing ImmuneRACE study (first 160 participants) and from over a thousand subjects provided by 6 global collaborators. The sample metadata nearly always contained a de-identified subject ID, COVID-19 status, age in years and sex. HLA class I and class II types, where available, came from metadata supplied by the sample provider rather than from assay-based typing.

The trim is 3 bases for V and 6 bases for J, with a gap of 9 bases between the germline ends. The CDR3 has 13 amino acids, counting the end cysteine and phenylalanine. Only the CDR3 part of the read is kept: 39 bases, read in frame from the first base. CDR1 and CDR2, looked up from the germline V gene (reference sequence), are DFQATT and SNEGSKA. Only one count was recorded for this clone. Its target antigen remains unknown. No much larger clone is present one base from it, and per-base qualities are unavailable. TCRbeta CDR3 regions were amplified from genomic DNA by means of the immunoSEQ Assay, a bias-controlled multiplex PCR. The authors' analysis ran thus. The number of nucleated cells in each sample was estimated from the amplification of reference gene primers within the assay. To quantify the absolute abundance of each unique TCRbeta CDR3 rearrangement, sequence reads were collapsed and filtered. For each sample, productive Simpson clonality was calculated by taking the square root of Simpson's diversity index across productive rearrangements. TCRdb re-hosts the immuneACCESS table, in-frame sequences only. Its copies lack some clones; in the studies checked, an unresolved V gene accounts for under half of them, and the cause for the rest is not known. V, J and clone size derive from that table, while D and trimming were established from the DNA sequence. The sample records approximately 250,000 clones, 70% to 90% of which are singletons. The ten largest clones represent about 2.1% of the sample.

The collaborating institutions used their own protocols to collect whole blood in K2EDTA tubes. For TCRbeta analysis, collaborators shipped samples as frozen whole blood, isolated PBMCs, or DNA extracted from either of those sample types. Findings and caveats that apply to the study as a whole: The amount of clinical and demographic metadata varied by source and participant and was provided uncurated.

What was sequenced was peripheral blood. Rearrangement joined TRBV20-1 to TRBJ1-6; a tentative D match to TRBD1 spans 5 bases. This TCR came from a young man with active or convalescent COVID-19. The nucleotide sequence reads TGCAGTGCTAGTGGGAGGGGTAATTCACCCCTCCACTTT. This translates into CSASGRGNSPLHF.